The 31 T cell receptor beta chains below come from one sample, sequenced in a study of memory CD4+ T cells and cytomegalovirus serostatus. TCRdb's copy holds only in-frame clones and misses some; the assay was immunoSEQ multiplex PCR. The sample holds some 95,000 clones; 80% are singletons and the top ten take around 3.6%. The sort gate was single viable CD3+CD4+CD8-CD45RO+ cells for memory CD4+ T cells. Specimen: memory CD4+ T cells from blood. Receptors were obtained from an adult in good health and CMV-seropositive.

This chain links TRBV9 with TRBJ1-1, with D maybe TRBD1 (5 bases). V was trimmed by 0 bases and J by 0 bases, leaving 6 bases between them. The V gene's germline CDR1 is SGDLS and CDR2 YYNGEE. The CDR3 loop spans 14 amino acids. Here the CDR3 DNA reads TGTGCCAGCAGCGTAGCCAGGGTGAACACTGAAGCTTTCTTT. Translating it yields CASSVARVNTEAFF.

The chain carries TRBV5-4 and TRBJ2-1; 9 bases align to TRBD2. The CDR3 runs to 16 residues. Germline assignment: CDR1 SGHNT and CDR2 YYREEE (reference sequence). Germline trimming cut 0 bases from V and 10 bases from J; bases unmatched to any gene: 11. CDR3 DNA sequence: TGTGCCAGCAGCTTGGGAGGAATAGCGGGAGCGGGGGAGCAGTTCTTC. This sequence encodes CASSLGGIAGAGEQFF.

This clone was counted a single time. The chain has TRBV13 and TRBJ2-2; TRBD2 matches at 12 bases. Germline CDR1 is PRHDT and CDR2 is FYEKMQ (reference sequence). The length of the CDR3 is 18 residues. V lost 5 bases, J lost 1 base, and 8 bases stayed unmatched. CDR3 amino acids: CASSPIWGLAGNTGELFF. The DNA for the CDR3 is TGTGCCAGCAGCCCAATCTGGGGACTAGCGGGGAACACCGGGGAGCTGTTTTTT.

The V call is TRBV19, the J call TRBJ2-5; D unresolved. V was cut by 3 bases and J by 5 bases, with 7 bases left in between. CDR1 LNHDA and CDR2 SQIVND come from the germline V gene (reference sequence). This CDR3 has 12 amino acids. The CDR3 sequence: CASSMGWETQYF. The CDR3 DNA sequence: TGTGCCAGTAGTATGGGGTGGGAGACCCAGTACTTC.

The genes are TRBV9 and TRBJ1-2; no firm D call. Germline V gene lookup returns CDR1 SGDLS and CDR2 YYNGEE. This CDR3 spans 13 amino acids. V lost 2 bases to trimming and J lost 1 base, with 6 bases between them. The CDR3 loop reads CASSVTGNYGYTF. The CDR3 bases are TGTGCCAGCAGCGTGACTGGTAACTATGGCTACACCTTC. Drawing the rest from reference TRBV9 and TRBJ1-2, the complete variable domain is DSGVTQTPKHLITATGQRVTLRCSPRSGDLSVYWYQQSLDQGLQFLIQYYNGEERAKGNILERFSAQQFPDLHSELNLSSLELGDSALYFCASSVTGNYGYTFGSGTRLTVV.

The chain combines TRBV28 with TRBJ1-4, with D tentatively TRBD1 (6 bases). Germline CDR1 is MDHEN and CDR2 is SYDVKM. V shed 3 bases and J shed 10 bases, with 15 bases lying between them. The CDR3 loop spans 14 amino acids. The CDR3 DNA follows: TGTGCCAGCAGTTTGGGGGGCCTTCTTGGAAAACTGTTTTTT. Translated: CASSLGGLLGKLFF.

The rearrangement links TRBV10-1 to TRBJ1-1, with D possibly being TRBD1 (6 bases). V lost 0 bases and J lost 8, with 16 bases in between. CDR3 length equals 15 residues. Germline assignment: CDR1 WNHNN and CDR2 SYGVQD (reference sequence). The CDR3 here is CASSESLGGGGEAFF. DNA for the CDR3: TGCGCCAGCAGTGAGTCGTTAGGGGGAGGCGGCGAAGCTTTCTTT.

The chain combines TRBV7-9 with TRBJ2-1, with 9 bases aligning to TRBD2. CDR3 size: 16 residues. Germline V gives CDR1 SEHNR, CDR2 FQNEAQ (reference sequence). The J segment lost 5 bases and the V segment lost 0 bases, leaving 5 bases of the junction unmatched. The CDR3: CASSLAGTSRNNEQFF. The CDR3, as DNA: TGTGCCAGCAGCTTAGCAGGGACTAGCCGAAACAATGAGCAGTTCTTC.

This clone has a single count. This chain joins TRBV7-2 and TRBJ2-7; 11 nucleotides agree with TRBD1. The junction had 2 bases not matched to a gene; V was cut back by 3 bases and J by 4 bases. This CDR3 has 14 residues. Per germline, CDR1 SGHTA and CDR2 FQGNSA. Written as DNA, the CDR3 is TGTGCCAGCAGCTTGGGACAGGGGGTTTACGAGCAGTACTTC. Amino acid sequence: CASSLGQGVYEQYF.

The sample holds one count of this clone. The chain has TRBV7-2 and TRBJ2-5; TRBD2 aligns across 9 bases. The CDR3 covers 15 residues. V was clipped by 4 bases and J by 6 bases; unmatched bases: 9. Germline CDR1 SGHTA, CDR2 FQGNSA. Here the CDR3 reads CASSYPGTSLQTQYF. The DNA of the CDR3 is TGTGCCAGCAGCTACCCCGGGACTAGCCTGCAGACCCAGTACTTC.

This chain joins TRBV7-2 and TRBJ1-2; 9 bases are a match to TRBD1. The germline V gene has CDR1 SGHTA and CDR2 FQGNSA. J lost 4 bases, V lost 6 bases, and 9 bases had no gene match. This CDR3 region has 15 residues. DNA for the CDR3: TGTGCCAGCAGGCGGGACAGGGCCGAATCCTATGGCTACACCTTC. Translating gives CASRRDRAESYGYTF.

The chain is built from TRBV28 and TRBJ1-5, with TRBD1 matching 11 bases. This CDR3 region has 18 residues. Germline V gene lookup returns CDR1 MDHEN and CDR2 SYDVKM. Losses at the gene ends were 4 bases for V and 0 bases for J; bases not matched to a gene: 8. The DNA for the CDR3 is TGTGCCAGCAGTTCTGCGCCGGGACAGGGGGATAGCAATCAGCCCCAGCATTTT. Protein sequence: CASSSAPGQGDSNQPQHF.

The chain links TRBV28 to TRBJ1-2, with D perhaps matching TRBD1 (5 bases). Germline V CDR1 and CDR2: MDHEN, SYDVKM. CDR3 size: 13 residues. Trimming removed 3 bases from V and 5 bases from J, with 10 bases in between. CDR3 protein: CASSLGVWYGYTF. The CDR3 DNA sequence: TGTGCCAGCAGTTTGGGGGTTTGGTATGGCTACACCTTC.

V gene TRBV5-5 combines with J gene TRBJ2-2; D ambiguous. The germline V gene has CDR1 SGHKS and CDR2 YYEKEE (reference sequence). The CDR3 is made up of 12 amino acids. V gave up 4 bases and J gave up 5 bases, with 6 bases separating them. DNA of the CDR3: TGTGCCAGCAGCGCGACTACCGGGGAGCTGTTTTTT. Its translation: CASSATTGELFF.

The rearrangement links TRBV27 to TRBJ1-2, with 8 bases identical to TRBD1. This CDR3 is built from 16 residues. V lost 6 bases, J lost 4 bases, and 13 bases stayed unmatched. Germline-derived CDR1 and CDR2 are MNHEY and SMNVEV (reference sequence). CDR3 loop: CASRNLGQGGTYGYTF. The CDR3 DNA reads as TGTGCCAGCAGGAACCTCGGACAGGGAGGGACCTATGGCTACACCTTC.

On this clone: At one end, the junction sequence differs from germline, possibly due to a read error. V is TRBV7-7 and J is TRBJ2-1; D remains unclear. Germline-derived CDR1 and CDR2 are SSHAT and FNYEAQ (reference sequence). The CDR3 runs 13 residues. The CDR3: CASSLESFSEQFF. The CDR3 DNA is TGTGCTAGCAGCTTAGAGAGCTTTAGTGAGCAGTTCTTC.

In its sample, this clone was seen once. Other DNA sequences from this sample encode an identical CDR3 as well. The J gene is TRBJ2-3, the V gene TRBV5-1; D uncertain. The CDR3 is 13 residues long. Between the trimmed V and J ends, which lost 0 bases and 0 bases, there was a span of 2 bases. The V gene's germline CDR1 is SGHRS and CDR2 YFSETQ. The chain's CDR3 is CASSLASTDTQYF. CDR3 coding DNA: TGCGCCAGCAGCTTGGCCAGCACAGATACGCAGTATTTT.

The J gene is TRBJ1-1, the V gene TRBV19, with D hard to call. V was cut by 3 bases and J by 6 bases, with 17 bases left in between. The CDR3 extends over 15 amino acids. The germline V gene encodes CDR1 LNHDA and CDR2 SQIVND (reference sequence). The CDR3 loop is CASSILRGVGAEAFF. For the CDR3, the DNA is TGTGCCAGTAGTATCCTGCGTGGGGTGGGAGCTGAAGCTTTCTTT.

The V and J genes are TRBV5-1 and TRBJ2-3; 12 nucleotides agree with TRBD1. Germline trimming cut 7 bases from V and 5 bases from J; bases unmatched to any gene: 8. There are 15 residues in the CDR3. Germline CDR1 SGHRS, CDR2 YFSETQ. This CDR3 reads CASSPGQGARDTQYF. Here the CDR3 DNA reads TGCGCCAGCTCACCGGGACAGGGGGCGCGAGATACGCAGTATTTT. The entire variable domain, with the rest obtained from reference TRBV5-1 and TRBJ2-3, is as follows: KAGVTQTPRYLIKTRGQQVTLSCSPISGHRSVSWYQQTPGQGLQFLFEYFSETQRNKGNFPGRFSGRQFSNSRSEMNVSTLELGDSALYLCASSPGQGARDTQYFGPGTRLTVL.

On this clone itself: At the DNA level, this CDR3 is encoded by other sequences in the same sample as well. This chain uses TRBV5-6 with TRBJ2-6; D not resolved. V was trimmed by 0 bases and J by 4 bases, leaving 8 bases between them. CDR1 is SGHDT and CDR2 is YYEEEE in the germline V gene. This CDR3 contains 15 residues. The CDR3 loop is CASSLGVSGANVLTF. CDR3 sequence (DNA): TGTGCCAGCAGCTTGGGTGTTTCAGGGGCCAACGTCCTGACTTTC.

The V call is TRBV15, the J call TRBJ1-5, with D unresolved. Germline CDR1 is LNHNV and CDR2 is YYDKDF (reference sequence). Trimming stripped 4 bases from V and 4 bases from J, with 11 bases between. The CDR3 spans 14 residues. This CDR3 is CATSKKGSNQPQHF. CDR3 nucleotides: TGTGCCACCAGCAAAAAGGGATCTAATCAGCCCCAGCATTTT.

The chain carries TRBV7-9 and TRBJ1-1; 7 nucleotides align to TRBD1. This CDR3 region has 15 residues. Germline-derived CDR1 and CDR2 are SEHNR and FQNEAQ (reference sequence). V dropped 5 bases and J dropped 3; count of bases not matched to a gene: 9. The CDR3 spells CASSQHTGADTEAFF. CDR3 DNA: TGTGCCAGCAGCCAACATACAGGGGCCGACACTGAAGCTTTCTTT.

V gene TRBV11-2 combines with J gene TRBJ2-6, with 11 positions matching TRBD2. Germline values: CDR1 SGHAT, CDR2 FQNNGV. Trimming cost V 5 bases and J 0 bases; bases outside gene matches: 6. The CDR3 spans 18 residues. The CDR3 sequence is CASSPRLAGSSGANVLTF. Here the CDR3 DNA reads TGTGCCAGCAGCCCGCGACTAGCGGGAAGCTCTGGGGCCAACGTCCTGACTTTC.

As regards this clone: A junction end diverges from the germline sequence, so it may reflect a read error. The chain uses TRBV19 and TRBJ2-2; 10 positions agree with TRBD2. This CDR3 has 15 amino acids. Germline V gene data show CDR1 as LNHDA and CDR2 as SQIVND (reference sequence). CDR3: CASRIAGGGTGELFF. As DNA, the CDR3 is TGTGCCAGTAGGATAGCGGGAGGCGGCACCGGGGAGCTGTTTTTT.

This clone has just a few counts. The chain is built from TRBV5-1 and TRBJ1-2; maybe TRBD1 (6 bases). The CDR3 has 14 amino acids. Per germline, CDR1 SGHRS and CDR2 YFSETQ. V was trimmed by 0 bases and J by 6 bases, leaving 12 bases between them. The DNA for the CDR3 is TGCGCCAGCAGCTTGGGGCAGGGGCCGGATGGCTACACCTTC. Translating gives CASSLGQGPDGYTF.

J is TRBJ1-4 and V is TRBV5-1; possibly TRBD1 for D (5 bases). CDR1 and CDR2 (germline): SGHRS, YFSETQ. Deletions cut 4 bases from V and 7 bases from J, with 14 bases between. The length of the CDR3 is 14 residues. The CDR3 DNA follows: TGCGCCAGCAGCGTGAACTTGGGGGGTGAAAAACTGTTTTTT. It yields the protein CASSVNLGGEKLFF.

The genes are TRBV28 and TRBJ1-2; 10 nucleotides agree with TRBD1. Germline CDR1 reads MDHEN; CDR2 reads SYDVKM. J was trimmed by 8 bases and V by 10 bases; bases with no gene match: 7. The CDR3 is made up of 12 amino acids. CDR3 coding DNA: TGTGCCACAAGGACAGGGGGAAGCGGCTACACCTTC. It translates to CATRTGGSGYTF.

This clone was seen more than once but under ten times. V is TRBV2 and J is TRBJ2-7; possibly TRBD1 or TRBD2 for D (5 bases each). Germline V lookup: CDR1 SNHLY, CDR2 FYNNEI. The CDR3 has 13 residues. V shed 2 bases and J shed 5 bases, with 10 bases lying between them. The CDR3 DNA follows: TGTGCCAGCAGTGAACAGGGACGGGACGAGCAGTACTTC. Its translation: CASSEQGRDEQYF.

The rearrangement joins TRBV28 to TRBJ1-1; TRBD1 is a possible D gene (5 bases). V lost 4 bases and J 2 bases, leaving 8 bases between the germline ends. Germline V gene sequence: CDR1 MDHEN, CDR2 SYDVKM. This CDR3 is built from 13 residues. CDR3 coding DNA: TGTGCCAGCAGTTCCGGGGCTAACACTGAAGCTTTCTTT. Translated, it gives CASSSGANTEAFF.

The V gene is TRBV28, the J gene TRBJ1-2, with D hard to call. This CDR3 comprises 14 residues. The germline V gene has CDR1 MDHEN and CDR2 SYDVKM. The V gene lost 5 bases and the J gene lost 1 base, with 11 bases spanning the gap. CDR3: CASSTLDGNYGYTF. CDR3 DNA: TGTGCCAGCAGTACCTTGGACGGTAACTATGGCTACACCTTC.

In this sample, this clone turned up once. The chain couples TRBV2 to TRBJ1-2, with 7 positions matching TRBD1. Germline-derived CDR1 and CDR2 are SNHLY and FYNNEI. The CDR3 consists of 14 residues. J gave up 4 bases and V 2 bases, and 4 bases lay outside the gene matches. In DNA, the CDR3 is TGTGCCAGCAGTGAATTGACAGGGACCTATGGCTACACCTTC. Its protein is CASSELTGTYGYTF.